These 20 T cell receptor beta chains were sequenced from one sample in a study of molecular identifiers for immune sequencing clone quantification. TCRdb re-called the PCR reads with MiXCR, one entry per CDR3 protein. The sample yields roughly 10,000 distinct CDR3 sequences, about 15% seen once. Sequencing input: naive CD8+ T cells from blood, with Jurkat cell RNA spiked in. The subset: FACS-sorted CD8+CD4-CCR7+CD45RA+ naive T cells. The receptors here all came from a human donor in good health. Some libraries in this study had Jurkat cell RNA spiked in.

Of note for this clonotype: Given a much more abundant clone one base away, this may be a read error. V gene TRBV23-1 combines with J gene TRBJ2-2, with 7 bases that match TRBD1. TRBV23-1 is an open reading frame whose function is uncertain. The V gene end was trimmed by 2 bases and the J gene end by 4 bases; junction bases not matched to a gene: 7. This CDR3 is 16 amino acids long. CDR3 sequence (DNA): TGCGCCAGCAGTCAAAACAGGGGAGCGAGCACCGGGGAGCTGTTTTTT. Encoded protein: CASSQNRGASTGELFF.

There are many counts of this clonotype. The chain uses TRBV27 and TRBJ2-7, with D perhaps given as TRBD1 or TRBD2 (5 bases each). The germline CDR1 and CDR2 sequences are MNHEY and SMNVEV (reference sequence). Trimming shortened V by 8 bases and J by 1 base, and 12 bases separated the two germline ends. The CDR3 runs to 13 residues. The CDR3 nucleotides read TGTGCCAGCGGGGGTGGCAGATCCTACGAGCAGTACTTC. Protein sequence: CASGGGRSYEQYF.

This clonotype has only a few counts. This may be a read error: a much more frequent sequence differs by one nucleotide. The gene calls are TRBV7-9 and TRBJ2-3, with 15 bases fitting TRBD2. From germline, CDR1 is SEHNR and CDR2 FQNEAQ (reference sequence). V trimming: 5 bases; J trimming: 4 bases; junction bases outside the gene matches: 4. The CDR3 is 16 amino acids. CDR3 DNA: TGTGCCAGCAGCCCTTGGACTAGCGGGAGGGCAGATACGCAGTATTTT. Translation gives CASSPWTSGRADTQYF.

This clonotype is medium-sized by share. This sequence joins TRBV7-9 and TRBJ2-3, with D hard to call. Germline assignment: CDR1 SEHNR and CDR2 FQNEAQ (reference sequence). The CDR3 totals 12 residues. V lost 5 bases and J lost 0, with 3 bases in between. In DNA form, the CDR3 reads TGTGCCAGCAGCACTAGCACAGATACGCAGTATTTT. Translated, it gives CASSTSTDTQYF.

Many counts were recorded for this clonotype. The V gene is TRBV15, the J gene TRBJ2-1; 9 bases map to TRBD2. V gave up 3 bases and J gave up 6 bases; unmatched junction bases: 9. The germline CDR1 and CDR2 sequences are LNHNV and YYDKDF (reference sequence). CDR3 size: 16 residues. The CDR3 protein is CATSSLASGTANEQFF. CDR3 in DNA: TGTGCCACCAGCAGCCTCGCTAGCGGGACTGCCAATGAGCAGTTCTTC. Using reference TRBV15 and TRBJ2-1 for the parts outside the CDR3, the full variable domain is DAMVIQNPRYQVTQFGKPVTLSCSQTLNHNVMYWYQQKSSQAPKLLFHYYDKDFNNEADTPDNFQSRRPNTSFCFLDIRSPGLGDTAMYLCATSSLASGTANEQFFGPGTRLTVL.

This clonotype is labeled as medium-sized. The rearrangement uses TRBV7-9 and TRBJ2-3; D is tentatively TRBD1 or TRBD2 (5 bases each). Trimming shortened V by 6 bases and J by 6 bases, and 16 bases separated the two germline ends. This CDR3 has 14 amino acids. Germline V lookup: CDR1 SEHNR, CDR2 FQNEAQ (reference sequence). The CDR3: CASRGTAAWDTQYF. CDR3 DNA: TGTGCCAGCAGGGGGACCGCGGCTTGGGATACGCAGTATTTT. The variable domain in full, completed from reference TRBV7-9 and TRBJ2-3, reads DTGVSQNPRHKITKRGQNVTFRCDPISEHNRLYWYRQTLGQGPEFLTYFQNEAQLEKSRLLSDRFSAERPKGSFSTLEIQRTEQGDSAMYLCASRGTAAWDTQYFGPGTRLTVL.

Sample share makes this clonotype medium-sized. The genes are TRBV20-1 and TRBJ2-3; 14 nucleotides line up with TRBD2. After removal of 0 bases from V and 5 bases from J, the junction contained 4 bases not matched to a gene. The CDR3 covers 16 residues. Germline V CDR1 and CDR2: DFQATT, SNEGSKA (reference sequence). The CDR3 loop is CSARDWTSGGIDTQYF. DNA for the CDR3: TGCAGTGCTAGAGATTGGACTAGCGGGGGGATAGATACGCAGTATTTT.

In DNA, the CDR3 is TGTGCCTGGAGTGTTTGGACCGGGGAGGAGCAGTACTTC. This gives the protein CAWSVWTGEEQYF. The V gene is TRBV30, the J gene TRBJ2-7; D is possibly TRBD2 (5 bases). V lost 0 bases and J 7 bases, leaving 13 bases between the germline ends. The CDR3 extends over 13 amino acids. Germline V gene data show CDR1 as GTSNPN and CDR2 as SVGIG (reference sequence).

Details on this clonotype: One end of the junction does not line up with germline, which may come from a read error. The rearrangement uses TRBV12-3 or TRBV12-4 and TRBJ2-2; possibly TRBD1 for D (6 bases). The CDR3 sequence is 13 residues long. The DNA for the CDR3 is TGTGCCAGCAGCCACGGGGACACCGGGGAGCTGTTCTTT. This sequence encodes CASSHGDTGELFF.

Sample share makes this clonotype medium-sized. The chain's CDR3 is CASSTWPLAGGADTQYF. CDR3 coding DNA: TGTGCCAGTAGTACCTGGCCCCTAGCGGGGGGTGCAGATACGCAGTATTTT. The chain employs TRBV19 and TRBJ2-3; 11 nucleotides match TRBD2. The CDR3 is 17 residues long. J lost 4 bases, V lost 4 bases, and 10 bases had no gene match. Looked up from germline, CDR1 is LNHDA and CDR2 is SQIVND (reference sequence). Complete variable domain (other parts from reference TRBV19 and TRBJ2-3): DGGITQSPKYLFRKEGQNVTLSCEQNLNHDAMYWYRQDPGQGLRLIYYSQIVNDFQKGDIAEGYSVSREKKESFPLTVTSAQKNPTAFYLCASSTWPLAGGADTQYFGPGTRLTVL.

This clonotype showed up many times. This chain connects TRBV9 to TRBJ2-7; D remains ambiguous. The CDR3 sequence is 13 residues long. Germline assignment: CDR1 SGDLS and CDR2 YYNGEE. Trimming pared 3 bases from V and 0 bases from J, leaving 7 bases between. Written as DNA, the CDR3 is TGTGCCAGCAGCGCCCAGCTCTCCTACGAGCAGTACTTC. As protein: CASSAQLSYEQYF. The complete variable domain, with remaining parts taken from reference TRBV9 and TRBJ2-7, reads DSGVTQTPKHLITATGQRVTLRCSPRSGDLSVYWYQQSLDQGLQFLIQYYNGEERAKGNILERFSAQQFPDLHSELNLSSLELGDSALYFCASSAQLSYEQYFGPGTRLTVT.

This clonotype ranks as medium-sized (0.01 to 0.1%). The chain links TRBV29-1 to TRBJ1-1; D not resolved. V lost 7 bases to trimming and J lost 1 base, with 10 bases between them. The CDR3 extends over 12 amino acids. The germline V gene encodes CDR1 SQVTM and CDR2 ANQGSEA. The CDR3 loop is CSALDENTEAFF. The CDR3, as DNA: TGCAGCGCCCTCGATGAGAACACTGAAGCTTTCTTT.

At least ten counts were recorded for this clonotype. The chain uses TRBV7-9 and TRBJ2-1; D is ambiguous. CDR1 and CDR2 from the germline V gene are SEHNR and FQNEAQ (reference sequence). The V end lost 5 bases, the J end lost 8 bases, and 13 bases lay between the germline ends. CDR3 length equals 13 residues. CDR3 amino acids: CASSPLGVDEQFF. For the CDR3, the DNA is TGTGCCAGCAGCCCTCTTGGGGTCGATGAGCAGTTCTTC.

This clonotype was observed a handful of times. The V call is TRBV27, the J call TRBJ2-5; 8 bases are shared with TRBD2. The CDR3 covers 14 residues. The V segment lost 1 base and the J segment 7 bases; nucleotides outside the gene matches: 5. Germline assignment: CDR1 MNHEY and CDR2 SMNVEV (reference sequence). The CDR3 here is CASSLFSGAATQYF. CDR3 DNA: TGTGCCAGCAGTTTATTTAGCGGGGCTGCGACCCAGTACTTC.

CDR3 in DNA: TGTGCCAGCAGCGCGGGGACAGATGAAAAACTGTTTTTT. Translation gives CASSAGTDEKLFF. The chain is built from TRBV9 and TRBJ1-4; TRBD1 agrees at 7 bases. The CDR3 runs 13 residues. The germline V gene has CDR1 SGDLS and CDR2 YYNGEE. Germline trimming cut 3 bases from V and 6 bases from J; bases unmatched to any gene: 2.

This clonotype has a count of ten or more. The gene calls are TRBV20-1 and TRBJ2-7, with TRBD2 matching 11 bases. This CDR3 comprises 17 residues. CDR1 and CDR2 (germline): DFQATT, SNEGSKA (reference sequence). V dropped 1 base and J dropped 4; count of bases not matched to a gene: 12. The CDR3 protein is CSARVTSGDRILYEQYF. The CDR3 coding sequence is TGCAGTGCTAGAGTGACTAGCGGGGACCGAATCCTTTACGAGCAGTACTTC.

In its sample, this clonotype is medium-sized. The chain combines TRBV6-1 with TRBJ1-1; D not resolved. Trimming took 1 base from V and 3 from J, leaving 3 bases between them. CDR1 is MNHNS, CDR2 SASEGT, per germline. This CDR3 is 12 amino acids long. CDR3 amino acids: CASSEGHTEAFF. CDR3 in DNA: TGTGCCAGCAGTGAAGGACACACTGAAGCTTTCTTT.

Concerning this clonotype: This may be a read error: a much more frequent sequence differs by one nucleotide. The V gene is TRBV28, the J gene TRBJ2-7; possible D gene TRBD2, 6 bases. Germline CDR1 is MDHEN and CDR2 is SYDVKM. The CDR3 consists of 15 residues. CDR3 region: CASSLRGTLSCEQYF. The CDR3 bases are TGTGCCAGCAGTTTAAGAGGGACTCTATCCTGCGAGCAGTACTTC.

The rearrangement uses TRBV2 and TRBJ2-3; D is uncertain. Near its end, the DNA agrees better with TRBJ1-5, so the J call may be wrong. Germline V lookup: CDR1 SNHLY, CDR2 FYNNEI. There are 15 residues in the CDR3. The CDR3 DNA follows: TGTGCCAGCAGTGAATTGGGAACGGGGTCCGGTACGCAGCATTTT. It specifies CASSELGTGSGTQHF.

This clonotype was recorded many times. V gene TRBV7-6 combines with J gene TRBJ2-7; TRBD1 agrees at 8 bases. V dropped 6 bases and J dropped 5; count of bases not matched to a gene: 9. Germline V gene lookup returns CDR1 SGHVS and CDR2 FNYEAQ. The CDR3 runs to 14 residues. In DNA, the CDR3 is TGTGCCAGCAGTTCCGGGGACAGGTCCCACGAGCAGTACTTC. It encodes CASSSGDRSHEQYF.